What follows are 25 T cell receptor beta chains derived from one specimen sequenced in a study of identifying expanded T cells in peripheral blood. Method: immunoSEQ multiplex PCR; TCRdb's copy keeps in-frame clones and lacks some. The profile shows 95,000 to 150,000 clones, 84% of them singletons. Input material: blood. These receptors all stem from a person aged 18 to 69 in good health.

The rearrangement links TRBV13 to TRBJ2-4; D is uncertain. The CDR3 runs 15 residues. CDR1 is PRHDT and CDR2 is FYEKMQ in the germline V gene (reference sequence). Between the trimmed V and J ends, which lost 5 bases and 0 bases, there was a span of 11 bases. The CDR3 is CASSPPRRAKNIQYF. The CDR3 DNA reads TGTGCCAGCAGCCCCCCCCGCAGAGCCAAAAACATTCAGTACTTC.

The chain links TRBV7-9 to TRBJ2-3, with unresolved D. Trimming took 4 bases from V and 5 from J, leaving 19 bases between them. There are 16 residues in the CDR3. Germline CDR1 and CDR2: SEHNR and FQNEAQ (reference sequence). This CDR3 reads CASSYDISGFVDTQYF. CDR3 in DNA: TGTGCCAGCAGCTACGACATTTCGGGCTTCGTAGATACGCAGTATTTT.

The rearrangement uses TRBV27 and TRBJ2-1; TRBD1 agrees at 7 bases. The CDR3 has 15 amino acids. V was clipped by 5 bases and J by 7 bases; unmatched bases: 11. Germline assignment: CDR1 MNHEY and CDR2 SMNVEV (reference sequence). The CDR3: CASSLGTATGNEQFF. The CDR3 nucleotides are TGTGCCAGCAGTCTCGGGACAGCCACGGGGAATGAGCAGTTCTTC.

The chain recombines TRBV2 with TRBJ1-4; D is undetermined. Germline loops: CDR1 SNHLY, CDR2 FYNNEI. The V and J ends lost 7 bases and 2 bases respectively, with 14 bases between them. The CDR3 covers 15 residues. CDR3 bases: TGTGCCAGCAATGGGTTATCGATCACTAATGAAAAACTGTTTTTT. Amino acids: CASNGLSITNEKLFF.

Only one count was recorded for this clone. The chain is built from TRBV6-6 and TRBJ2-7; 9 positions match TRBD1. Unmatched junction bases numbered 9, after V lost 8 bases and J lost 4 bases. The length of the CDR3 is 14 residues. CDR1 and CDR2 (germline): MNHNY, SVGAGI (reference sequence). DNA of the CDR3: TGTGCCAGCCGCCCGGGACAGGGTGTGTACGAGCAGTACTTC. Translating it yields CASRPGQGVYEQYF.

This clone is a singleton in its sample. The chain carries TRBV13 and TRBJ2-7, with 7 bases lining up with TRBD1. Germline CDR1 and CDR2: PRHDT and FYEKMQ (reference sequence). The V and J ends lost 4 bases and 2 bases, in that order; junction bases with no gene match: 5. This CDR3 is 14 amino acids long. The CDR3, as DNA: TGTGCCAGCAGCTCCCGACAGGGCGCCTACGAGCAGTACTTC. This translates into CASSSRQGAYEQYF.

DNA of the CDR3: TGTGCCAGCAGTTACACAAGATCGGATCGAGAGACCCAGTACTTC. The encoded protein is CASSYTRSDRETQYF. The gene calls are TRBV6-5 and TRBJ2-5; no clear D. Trimming removed 2 bases at V and 4 bases at J, with 14 bases between. The CDR3 has 15 residues. Per germline, CDR1 MNHEY and CDR2 SVGAGI.

J is TRBJ1-5 and V is TRBV6-5; weak D call: TRBD1 (5 bases). Between the trimmed V and J ends, which lost 0 bases and 7 bases, there was a span of 10 bases. This CDR3 is built from 14 residues. Germline assignment: CDR1 MNHEY and CDR2 SVGAGI. The DNA for the CDR3 is TGTGCCAGCAGTTACTCACCAGGGAGCCAGCCCCAGCATTTT. Translating it yields CASSYSPGSQPQHF.

The genes are TRBV30 and TRBJ2-7, with a tentative D call TRBD2 (5 bases). The CDR3 covers 14 residues. The V end lost 2 bases, the J end lost 3 bases, and 14 bases lay between the germline ends. The germline gives CDR1 GTSNPN, CDR2 SVGIG (reference sequence). The CDR3 DNA is TGTGCCTGGAGTCTAAACCTACTAGGCTACGAGCAGTACTTC. It encodes CAWSLNLLGYEQYF.

This chain uses TRBV25-1 with TRBJ1-1; D remains unclear. Trimming pared 4 bases from V and 3 bases from J, leaving 12 bases between. This CDR3 has 14 residues. CDR1 and CDR2 (germline): MGHDK, SYGVNS. The CDR3 DNA reads as TGTGCCAGCAGTGCAGGAGGATCGTACACTGAAGCTTTCTTT. As protein: CASSAGGSYTEAFF.

The chain links TRBV9 to TRBJ2-3, with 8 bases that match TRBD1. Germline V gene sequence: CDR1 SGDLS, CDR2 YYNGEE. With V trimmed by 3 bases and J by 3 bases, 6 bases remained unmatched. This CDR3 region has 15 residues. The CDR3 DNA reads TGTGCCAGCAGCGCACAGGGGGTAGGTACAGATACGCAGTATTTT. Protein: CASSAQGVGTDTQYF.

The chain recombines TRBV7-9 with TRBJ2-1, with D possibly matching TRBD1 (5 bases). Per the germline V gene, CDR1 is SEHNR and CDR2 is FQNEAQ (reference sequence). The CDR3 contains 15 residues. V lost 5 bases to trimming and J lost 4 bases, with 15 bases between them. In DNA, the CDR3 is TGTGCCAGCAGCCTTGGGGCTTCACCTTACAATGAGCAGTTCTTC. Translation gives CASSLGASPYNEQFF.

This clone occurred a few times. This rearrangement joins TRBV13 to TRBJ2-3, with no clear D. The CDR3 loop spans 16 amino acids. Germline lookup yields CDR1 PRHDT and CDR2 FYEKMQ (reference sequence). Trimming stripped 1 base from V and 6 bases from J, with 17 bases between. CDR3 in DNA: TGTGCCAGCAGCTTAGAGGTAATGACGGGCAAGGATACGCAGTATTTT. Translated: CASSLEVMTGKDTQYF.

The chain uses TRBV5-1 and TRBJ2-7, with D uncertain. Germline loops: CDR1 SGHRS, CDR2 YFSETQ. V dropped 1 base and J dropped 3 bases, with 8 bases sitting between them. This CDR3 contains 13 residues. CDR3: CASSLSWGYEQYF. The CDR3 bases are TGCGCCAGCAGCTTGTCTTGGGGCTACGAGCAGTACTTC.

This clone appeared once. This chain connects TRBV7-2 to TRBJ1-5; D perhaps matches TRBD1 (6 bases). The CDR3 consists of 15 residues. Trimming took 3 bases from V and 2 from J, leaving 11 bases between them. Per germline, CDR1 SGHTA and CDR2 FQGNSA. The CDR3 is CASSFSRQGNQPQHF. The CDR3 DNA reads TGTGCCAGCAGCTTTTCGAGACAGGGCAATCAGCCCCAGCATTTT.

The rearrangement uses TRBV7-3 and TRBJ1-2; no definite D call. The ends were cut back, 6 bases at V and 4 bases at J, with 12 bases in the middle. The germline gives CDR1 SGHTA, CDR2 FQGTGA. The length of the CDR3 is 13 residues. The CDR3 protein is CASSPDGTYGYTF. CDR3 nucleotides: TGTGCCAGCAGTCCGGACGGAACCTATGGCTACACCTTC.

The chain joins TRBV5-4 to TRBJ1-5; D call uncertain. The CDR3 covers 13 residues. Germline assignment: CDR1 SGHNT and CDR2 YYREEE (reference sequence). V was shortened by 2 bases and J by 14 bases, with 17 bases between the two germline ends. DNA for the CDR3: TGTGCCAGCAGCTTTTATGGTAACCCACTAGAGCATTTT. The encoded protein is CASSFYGNPLEHF.

This sequence joins TRBV5-1 and TRBJ2-3, with TRBD2 matching over 8 bases. CDR1 and CDR2 from the germline V gene are SGHRS and YFSETQ. The CDR3 length is 16 residues. V shed 4 bases, J shed 5 bases, and the junction held 12 bases outside the gene matches. The CDR3 region has the DNA TGCGCCAGCAGCGAGGGAGTTAGCGGGGTTAGAGATACGCAGTATTTT. Amino acid sequence: CASSEGVSGVRDTQYF.

In this sample, this clone turned up once. The J gene is TRBJ1-2, the V gene TRBV19; D uncertain. The CDR3 loop spans 14 amino acids. V shed 0 bases and J shed 4 bases, with 9 bases lying between them. Germline assignment: CDR1 LNHDA and CDR2 SQIVND (reference sequence). CDR3: CASSIDRDLYGYTF. The DNA of the CDR3 is TGTGCCAGTAGTATAGATCGGGATCTCTATGGCTACACCTTC.

The chain employs TRBV4-3 and TRBJ1-1; D is ambiguous. There are 13 residues in the CDR3. CDR1 and CDR2 from the germline V gene are LGHNA and YSLEER. V dropped 3 bases and J dropped 5 bases, with 10 bases sitting between them. The CDR3 region is CASSQEKRTEAFF. The CDR3, as DNA: TGCGCCAGCAGCCAGGAAAAGAGGACTGAAGCTTTCTTT.

V is TRBV6-5 and J is TRBJ2-1, with a tentative D call TRBD2 (6 bases). V lost 5 bases to trimming and J lost 10 bases, with 9 bases between them. CDR1 is MNHEY and CDR2 is SVGAGI in the germline V gene. There are 11 residues in the CDR3. CDR3 residues: CASSTAGEQFF. The CDR3 bases are TGTGCCAGCAGTACGGCGGGGGAGCAGTTCTTC.

This chain uses TRBV10-3 with TRBJ1-2; no clear D gene. The length of the CDR3 is 15 residues. The ends were cut back, 8 bases at V and 1 base at J, with 17 bases in the middle. CDR1 and CDR2 (germline): ENHRY, SYGVKD. The CDR3: CAIQEQEHLNYGYTF. CDR3 sequence (DNA): TGTGCCATCCAAGAGCAGGAGCACCTTAACTATGGCTACACCTTC.

The chain carries TRBV19 and TRBJ2-2; D remains unclear. Trimming cost V 3 bases and J 4 bases, with 9 bases left between them. The CDR3 is 14 amino acids. Germline CDR1 LNHDA, CDR2 SQIVND (reference sequence). The CDR3 loop reads CASSISPITGELFF. The CDR3 DNA reads as TGTGCCAGTAGTATTAGTCCGATCACCGGGGAGCTGTTTTTT.

This rearrangement joins TRBV29-1 to TRBJ1-5, with unresolved D. The germline CDR1 and CDR2 sequences are SQVTM and ANQGSEA. The CDR3 extends over 13 amino acids. V lost 4 bases and J 1 base, leaving 8 bases between the germline ends. The CDR3, as DNA: TGCAGCGTTGGGGGAGGGAGCAATCAGCCCCAGCATTTT. Amino acids: CSVGGGSNQPQHF.

This chain links TRBV5-1 with TRBJ1-1; TRBD1 matches at 7 bases. Germline CDR1 SGHRS, CDR2 YFSETQ. The junction had 3 bases not matched to a gene; V was cut back by 0 bases and J by 1 base. The CDR3 sequence is 15 residues long. The CDR3 bases are TGCGCCAGCAGCTTGGGAGGACAGGAGAACACTGAAGCTTTCTTT. This codes for CASSLGGQENTEAFF.